This T cell receptor beta chain comes out of a study of cytomegalovirus exposure and HLA in healthy donors. This clone was seen a single time. No antigen is known for it. Whole-study findings and limits: Despite most TCR sequences being rare, some public TCRs occurred in many donors. Accounts indicate the classifier identified cytomegalovirus status with strong specificity and sensitivity. Using a false discovery rate of 0.05, a later analysis showed that 15,000 to 20,000 TCR beta sequences were associated with HLA alleles.

Use of 60 Vbeta and 13 Jbeta primers characterized the PCR. Only in-frame clones appear in the TCRdb table, and some are missing; sequencing was by immunoSEQ multiplex PCR. This table holds about 180,000 clones, around 80% found once. The germline V gene has CDR1 ENHRY and CDR2 SYGVKD. This CDR3 has 14 residues. The J segment lost 1 base and the V segment lost 6 bases, leaving 3 bases of the junction unmatched. This sequence was found in a man between 18 and 29 years old in good health and CMV-seronegative. The chain carries TRBV10-3 and TRBJ2-7, with TRBD2 matching 10 bases. Input material: PBMCs. The CDR3 nucleotides read TGTGCCATCAGGGGACTAGCGTGGTCCTACGAGCAGTACTTC. It yields the protein CAIRGLAWSYEQYF.